A single sample is the source of the 26 T cell receptor beta chains below, sequenced in a study of immune cell composition in non-small cell lung cancer (dated by TCRdb to about 2017). The library was built by means of the immunoSEQ multiplex PCR assay. TCRdb took over this immuneACCESS table, retaining in-frame rearrangements with V and J assigned. Such tables are incomplete; in checked studies, under half of the missing clones stem from an unresolved V gene, and the remainder is unexplained. This sample gives almost 2,500 clones in total; over 65% of them show up just once. 15% to 20% of the sample goes to the ten largest clones. Normal lung samples were non-adjacent lung tissue taken as far from the tumour as possible, at least 3 cm away, from the same patient. The sample consisted of non-adjacent lung tissue. These receptors came from a human donor with non-small cell lung cancer.

The chain is built from TRBV5-1 and TRBJ2-3; TRBD2 matches 11 bases. Germline CDR1 SGHRS, CDR2 YFSETQ. The CDR3 contains 15 residues. V was clipped by 6 bases and J by 5 bases; unmatched bases: 8. The CDR3 is CASKETSGTGDTQYF. The CDR3, as DNA: TGCGCCAGCAAGGAGACTAGCGGGACCGGAGATACGCAGTATTTT.

V and J are TRBV6-6 and TRBJ1-6; D is ambiguous. CDR3 size: 15 residues. Trimming left V 4 bases short and J 0 bases short, with 7 bases between. The germline V gene has CDR1 MNHNY and CDR2 SVGAGI (reference sequence). The CDR3 loop is CASSSEGSYNSPLHF. DNA for the CDR3: TGTGCCAGCAGTTCGGAGGGCTCCTATAATTCACCCCTCCACTTT.

This chain connects TRBV19 to TRBJ2-7, with D maybe TRBD2 (7 bases). CDR3 length equals 16 residues. Trimming took 0 bases from V and 5 from J, leaving 17 bases between them. Germline V gene sequence: CDR1 LNHDA, CDR2 SQIVND (reference sequence). CDR3 in amino acids: CASSIDAAGGADEQYF. In DNA form, the CDR3 reads TGTGCCAGTAGTATAGACGCGGCTGGGGGGGCGGACGAGCAGTACTTC.

This clone has only one observation. A junction boundary mismatches the germline segment, possibly from a read error. The J gene is TRBJ2-1, the V gene TRBV5-1, with D perhaps matching TRBD1 (5 bases). The CDR3 spans 13 residues. Germline-derived CDR1 and CDR2 are SGHRS and YFSETQ. The CDR3 nucleotides read TGCGCCAGCCATACACAGGTAGACAAAGAGCAGTTCTTC. This gives the protein CASHTQVDKEQFF.

V is TRBV4-1 and J is TRBJ2-1; TRBD1 might be the D (5 bases). Germline V gene sequence: CDR1 MGHRA, CDR2 YSYEKL. Trimming cost V 0 bases and J 9 bases, with 21 bases left between them. The CDR3 covers 17 residues. The CDR3 is CASSQDRVPRAKGEQFF. The CDR3 nucleotides are TGCGCCAGCAGCCAAGACCGAGTGCCCAGGGCCAAGGGTGAGCAGTTCTTC.

The chain links TRBV10-3 to TRBJ2-2; 7 bases align to TRBD1. J lost 0 bases, V lost 8 bases, and 3 bases had no gene match. The CDR3 is 14 amino acids. Germline V CDR1 and CDR2: ENHRY, SYGVKD. CDR3 loop: CAISGQPNTGELFF. DNA of the CDR3: TGTGCCATCTCGGGACAGCCGAACACCGGGGAGCTGTTTTTT.

This clone has only one observation. The chain has TRBV28 and TRBJ2-7; D unclear. V dropped 2 bases and J dropped 4 bases, with 6 bases sitting between them. The V gene's germline CDR1 is MDHEN and CDR2 SYDVKM. CDR3 size: 12 residues. The CDR3 reads CASSLRSYEQYF. CDR3 DNA sequence: TGTGCCAGCAGTTTACGGAGTTACGAGCAGTACTTC. Based on the CDR3 plus reference TRBV28 and TRBJ2-7, the full variable domain is DVKVTQSSRYLVKRTGEKVFLECVQDMDHENMFWYRQDPGLGLRLIYFSYDVKMKEKGDIPEGYSVSREKKERFSLILESASTNQTSMYLCASSLRSYEQYFGPGTRLTVT.

V usage is TRBV7-2 and J usage is TRBJ1-2; D perhaps matches TRBD1 (5 bases). This CDR3 contains 14 residues. With 0 bases removed from V and 5 bases from J, the gap between germline ends came to 10 bases. Germline assignment: CDR1 SGHTA and CDR2 FQGNSA. Written as DNA, the CDR3 is TGTGCCAGCAGCTTAGCCACAGGATCGTATGGCTACACCTTC. As protein: CASSLATGSYGYTF.

The chain uses TRBV19 and TRBJ2-5, with 9 bases lining up with TRBD2. The J segment lost 4 bases and the V segment lost 3 bases, leaving 6 bases of the junction unmatched. The CDR3 covers 15 residues. Looked up from germline, CDR1 is LNHDA and CDR2 is SQIVND (reference sequence). The CDR3, as DNA: TGTGCCAGTAGTATGGCGGGAGGGCCCCGAGAGACCCAGTACTTC. The encoded protein is CASSMAGGPRETQYF.

The CDR3 sequence is CASSFSGTDDSPLHF. As DNA, the CDR3 is TGTGCCAGCAGCTTCTCCGGGACAGACGATTCACCCCTCCACTTT. The J gene is TRBJ1-6, the V gene TRBV11-2, with 7 bases fitting TRBD1. The CDR3 loop spans 15 amino acids. The germline CDR1 and CDR2 sequences are SGHAT and FQNNGV. J gave up 8 bases and V 3 bases, and 7 bases lay outside the gene matches.

This clone has only one observation. CDR3 coding DNA: TGTGCCAGCAGCTTAGAACAGAAAAGCACAGATACGCAGTATTTT. Translated, it gives CASSLEQKSTDTQYF. The rearrangement uses TRBV7-8 and TRBJ2-3; D gene unclear. The V gene's germline CDR1 is SGHVS and CDR2 FQNEAQ. V lost 1 base and J lost 0, with 8 bases in between. CDR3 length: 15 residues.

This sequence joins TRBV7-9 and TRBJ1-2; D perhaps matches TRBD1 (6 bases). The germline V gene encodes CDR1 SEHNR and CDR2 FQNEAQ (reference sequence). This CDR3 is built from 13 residues. With 1 base removed from V and 3 bases from J, the gap between germline ends came to 6 bases. The CDR3 nucleotides read TGTGCCAGCAGCTTAGGGACAGACTATGGCTACACCTTC. It is translated as CASSLGTDYGYTF. The whole variable domain, filled in from reference TRBV7-9 and TRBJ1-2, reads DTGVSQNPRHKITKRGQNVTFRCDPISEHNRLYWYRQTLGQGPEFLTYFQNEAQLEKSRLLSDRFSAERPKGSFSTLEIQRTEQGDSAMYLCASSLGTDYGYTFGSGTRLTVV.

The chain is built from TRBV29-1 and TRBJ2-7; TRBD1 might be the D (5 bases). CDR1 and CDR2 (germline): SQVTM, ANQGSEA. The CDR3 runs 11 residues. Trimming cost V 6 bases and J 2 bases, with 8 bases left between them. This CDR3 reads CSVLGAYEQYF. Here the CDR3 DNA reads TGCAGCGTCCTAGGGGCCTACGAGCAGTACTTC.

The chain is built from TRBV28 and TRBJ1-2; maybe TRBD1 (6 bases). Per germline, CDR1 MDHEN and CDR2 SYDVKM. This CDR3 contains 15 residues. The V gene lost 7 bases and the J gene lost 8 bases, with 23 bases spanning the gap. The DNA of the CDR3 is TGTGCCAGCATACCCCAAAGGGGGACCTCGTTGGGCTACACCTTC. Protein sequence: CASIPQRGTSLGYTF.

This chain's CDR3 is CATSRGESGRGNEQFF. The CDR3 bases are TGTGCCACCAGCAGAGGCGAAAGCGGGAGGGGCAATGAGCAGTTCTTC. V gene TRBV15 combines with J gene TRBJ2-1, with TRBD2 identical over 10 bases. The junction had 6 bases not matched to a gene; V was cut back by 1 base and J by 6 bases. Germline CDR1 is LNHNV and CDR2 is YYDKDF (reference sequence). This CDR3 comprises 16 residues.

This clone occurred once. The chain uses TRBV28 and TRBJ1-2; possible D gene TRBD1, 5 bases. The CDR3 spans 12 residues. Germline V gene lookup returns CDR1 MDHEN and CDR2 SYDVKM. Trimming stripped 2 bases from V and 5 bases from J, with 6 bases between. CDR3 bases: TGTGCCAGCAGTTTAAAGGGGTATGGCTACACCTTC. The encoded protein is CASSLKGYGYTF.

The V and J genes are TRBV9 and TRBJ1-4; 7 nucleotides match TRBD1. Germline trimming cut 4 bases from V and 6 bases from J; bases unmatched to any gene: 12. The CDR3 covers 16 residues. Per the germline V gene, CDR1 is SGDLS and CDR2 is YYNGEE. The CDR3 spells CASSRLEGAVDEKLFF. The CDR3 nucleotides read TGTGCCAGCAGCCGTCTGGAGGGGGCAGTGGATGAAAAACTGTTTTTT.

This sequence joins TRBV5-4 and TRBJ1-3; weak D call: TRBD1 (6 bases). The CDR3 length is 16 residues. V was cut by 0 bases and J by 4 bases, with 14 bases left in between. Germline CDR1 reads SGHNT; CDR2 reads YYREEE (reference sequence). The CDR3, as DNA: TGTGCCAGCAGCTTGGCCGAACAGGGACGGGGAAACACCATATATTTT. This codes for CASSLAEQGRGNTIYF.

This clone has just one count. The V call is TRBV6-6, the J call TRBJ1-3; D is unresolved. The ends were cut back, 0 bases at V and 0 bases at J, with 9 bases in the middle. Germline values: CDR1 MNHNY, CDR2 SVGAGI (reference sequence). This CDR3 has 16 amino acids. This CDR3 is CASSYSSVRSGNTIYF. CDR3 DNA: TGTGCCAGCAGTTACTCGTCGGTGCGCTCTGGAAACACCATATATTTT.

V usage is TRBV5-6 and J usage is TRBJ2-7, with D tentatively TRBD2 (5 bases). Looked up from germline, CDR1 is SGHDT and CDR2 is YYEEEE. Trimming stripped 6 bases from V and 4 bases from J, with 17 bases between. This CDR3 spans 14 amino acids. CDR3 nucleotide sequence: TGTGCCAGCACTTGGACTGGGCCGGGTTACGAGCAGTACTTC. As protein: CASTWTGPGYEQYF. The entire variable domain, with the rest obtained from reference TRBV5-6 and TRBJ2-7, is as follows: DAGVTQSPTHLIKTRGQQVTLRCSPKSGHDTVSWYQQALGQGPQFIFQYYEEEERQRGNFPDRFSGHQFPNYSSELNVNALLLGDSALYLCASTWTGPGYEQYFGPGTRLTVT.

The gene calls are TRBV6-1 and TRBJ2-1; D is unresolved. The CDR3 length is 11 residues. CDR1 and CDR2 (germline): MNHNS, SASEGT. Deletions cut 4 bases from V and 8 bases from J, with 6 bases between. Here the CDR3 DNA reads TGTGCCAGCAGTGTTCTCGATGAGCAGTTCTTC. Protein: CASSVLDEQFF.

The J gene is TRBJ2-3, the V gene TRBV10-2, with D perhaps matching TRBD1 (6 bases). Germline V lookup: CDR1 WSHSY, CDR2 SAAADI. This CDR3 has 14 residues. Trimming removed 6 bases from V and 10 bases from J, with 20 bases in between. The CDR3 here is CASRVGTTPVAQYF. The CDR3 DNA follows: TGCGCCAGCAGAGTCGGGACAACCCCCGTGGCGCAGTATTTT.

A word on this clone: Distinct nucleotide sequences in the sample also encode this CDR3. The genes are TRBV27 and TRBJ1-5, with TRBD1 matching 7 bases. V dropped 6 bases and J dropped 0; count of bases not matched to a gene: 2. The CDR3 has 14 amino acids. The V gene's germline CDR1 is MNHEY and CDR2 SMNVEV (reference sequence). In nucleotides, the CDR3 is TGTGCCAGCAGGAGGACAGGTAGCAATCAGCCCCAGCATTTT. Protein product: CASRRTGSNQPQHF.

The genes are TRBV4-1 and TRBJ1-1; D gene ambiguous. CDR3 size: 14 residues. Germline assignment: CDR1 MGHRA and CDR2 YSYEKL. Trimming took off 1 base at V and 3 bases at J, with 9 bases between the two ends. The CDR3 nucleotides are TGCGCCAGCAGCCAAGGGCACGGGGACACTGAAGCTTTCTTT. It specifies CASSQGHGDTEAFF.

The chain is built from TRBV18 and TRBJ2-2, with D hard to call. Looked up from germline, CDR1 is KGHSH and CDR2 is LQKENI. This CDR3 comprises 13 residues. The V end lost 3 bases, the J end lost 0 bases, and 2 bases lay between the germline ends. The CDR3: CASSPANTGELFF. In DNA, the CDR3 is TGTGCCAGCTCACCCGCGAACACCGGGGAGCTGTTTTTT.

This clone was detected only once. This chain connects TRBV27 to TRBJ1-1; unclear D gene. This CDR3 has 13 residues. Germline CDR1 MNHEY, CDR2 SMNVEV (reference sequence). Trimming took 3 bases from V and 1 from J, leaving 6 bases between them. CDR3 sequence (DNA): TGTGCCAGCAGTTTGAGGAGGAACACTGAAGCTTTCTTT. Protein sequence: CASSLRRNTEAFF.